This T cell receptor (beta chain) was documented in a study of cytomegalovirus exposure and HLA in healthy donors. General study points: At a 0.05 false discovery rate, a later analysis found 16,951 TCR beta sequences to be associated with HLA alleles. Most TCR sequences were rare, but some public TCRs occurred in many donors.

Healthy bone marrow donors formed the donor group. The ends were cut back, 6 bases at V and 4 bases at J, with 7 bases in the middle. This CDR3 contains 12 residues. CDR1 is LNHDA and CDR2 is SQIVND in the germline V gene (reference sequence). Details on this clone: No antigen is known for it.

Use of 60 Vbeta and 13 Jbeta primers characterized the PCR. Libraries were prepared by immunoSEQ multiplex PCR; TCRdb keeps only in-frame clonotypes and omits some of them. The table has approximately 220,000 clones, 80% to 85% seen once. The chain links TRBV19 to TRBJ1-5; D is unresolved. This TCR was recovered from a boy between 2 and 15 years old in good health and CMV-seronegative. The source material was PBMCs. The CDR3: CASSPPNQPQHF. The CDR3 bases are TGTGCCAGTAGCCCCCCGAATCAGCCCCAGCATTTT. The full variable domain, with the rest looked up from reference TRBV19 and TRBJ1-5, is DGGITQSPKYLFRKEGQNVTLSCEQNLNHDAMYWYRQDPGQGLRLIYYSQIVNDFQKGDIAEGYSVSREKKESFPLTVTSAQKNPTAFYLCASSPPNQPQHFGDGTRLSIL.